This TCR beta chain stems from a study of beta chain features in type 1 diabetes. The wider study: When patients were set against healthy donors, age, gender and cell yields were similar.

Germline V gives CDR1 MNHEY, CDR2 SMNVEV (reference sequence). The CDR3 has 16 residues. V was cut by 4 bases and J by 0 bases, with 14 bases left in between. Points on this clone: What it binds is unknown.

Study observations and caveats: Researchers could not determine here whether HLA type influences TCRB rearrangement. There were fewer insertions and more deletions at the VDJ junctions of type 1 diabetes patients. With patients and controls alike, PCR might favor shorter templates to an equal degree.

Sequencing targeted expressed TCRB transcripts, as all isolated RNA had been reverse transcribed. Produced via immunoSEQ multiplex PCR; TCRdb's table is partial and in-frame only. The repertoire holds a few hundred thousand clones, with over 25% as singletons. The chain recombines TRBV27 with TRBJ2-3; D may correspond to TRBD1 or TRBD2 (5 bases each). This TCR came from a man aged 18 to 30 in good health. Source material: naive CD4+ T cells from blood. The CDR3 sequence is CASSYRDGFSTDTQYF. For the CDR3, the DNA is TGTGCCAGCAGTTACCGGGACGGGTTTAGCACAGATACGCAGTATTTT.